These 30 T cell receptor beta chains came from one sample sequenced in a study of T cells after yellow fever vaccination. In TCRdb, the 5' RACE reads were re-called with MiXCR into one record per CDR3 protein. The data contain a few hundred thousand distinct CDR3 sequences, 6.5% to 8.5% of them singletons. The specimen comprised PBMCs, sampled roughly 45 days after the first yellow fever vaccination. The receptors were gathered from a man aged 18-30 years who received the YFV17D yellow fever vaccine.

The rearrangement joins TRBV5-1 to TRBJ2-1, with D perhaps TRBD1 (6 bases). Germline loops: CDR1 SGHRS, CDR2 YFSETQ. With 3 bases removed from V and 4 bases from J, the gap between germline ends came to 14 bases. This CDR3 is built from 15 residues. The CDR3 bases are TGCGCCAGCAGCTACCAAGGGGGAAAATACAATGAGCAGTTCTTC. Amino acids: CASSYQGGKYNEQFF.

The V and J genes are TRBV6-5 and TRBJ2-3; D remains unclear. The germline V gene has CDR1 MNHEY and CDR2 SVGAGI. The CDR3 sequence is 15 residues long. Trimming removed 0 bases at V and 1 base at J, with 8 bases between. The CDR3 loop is CASSYSTFGTDTQYF. CDR3 bases: TGTGCCAGCAGTTACTCGACATTTGGCACAGATACGCAGTATTTT.

The chain joins TRBV6-5 to TRBJ2-5, with D hard to call. This CDR3 has 12 amino acids. Trimming cost V 2 bases and J 3 bases, with 4 bases left between them. Germline V gives CDR1 MNHEY, CDR2 SVGAGI. DNA for the CDR3: TGTGCCAGCAGTTACGGCAAAGAGACCCAGTACTTC. Residues: CASSYGKETQYF.

This clonotype was observed at least ten times. The V gene is TRBV4-3, the J gene TRBJ2-1; 11 positions match TRBD2. The CDR3 length is 15 residues. Germline V CDR1 and CDR2: LGHNA, YSLEER. V lost 4 bases, J lost 2 bases, and 1 base stayed unmatched. The CDR3 DNA is TGCGCCAGCAGCCTACTAGCGGGGGCCTACAATGAGCAGTTCTTC. This codes for CASSLLAGAYNEQFF.

The chain recombines TRBV10-1 with TRBJ2-1, with D perhaps matching TRBD1 (6 bases). Trimming stripped 5 bases from V and 0 bases from J, with 14 bases between. The length of the CDR3 is 16 residues. CDR1 and CDR2 from the germline V gene are WNHNN and SYGVQD (reference sequence). The CDR3 bases are TGCGCCAGCAGTAAGGAGGACAGCAGCTCCTACAATGAGCAGTTCTTC. This gives the protein CASSKEDSSSYNEQFF.

In this sample, this clonotype turned up a few times. The rearrangement uses TRBV6-5 and TRBJ2-3; 13 bases match TRBD2. CDR3 size: 17 residues. Germline CDR1 is MNHEY and CDR2 is SVGAGI. Trimming removed 2 bases from V and 3 bases from J; junction bases left unmatched: 5. Written as DNA, the CDR3 is TGTGCCAGCAGTTACAGGCTACTAGCGGGGGGGACAGATACGCAGTATTTT. Its protein product is CASSYRLLAGGTDTQYF.

The gene calls are TRBV18 and TRBJ2-5; tentatively, D is TRBD2 (6 bases). Germline V gene lookup returns CDR1 KGHSH and CDR2 LQKENI. This CDR3 contains 15 residues. Trimming stripped 3 bases from V and 5 bases from J, with 16 bases between. The CDR3 loop reads CASSPGLEGMETQYF. Here the CDR3 DNA reads TGTGCCAGCTCACCTGGGTTGGAGGGAATGGAGACCCAGTACTTC.

In its sample, this clonotype was seen many times. The V gene is TRBV7-2, the J gene TRBJ2-5; 7 bases align to TRBD2. Germline trimming cut 1 base from V and 1 base from J; bases unmatched to any gene: 9. CDR3 length: 17 residues. Germline lookup yields CDR1 SGHTA and CDR2 FQGNSA. The CDR3 region is CASSLVSRGDLQETQYF. For the CDR3, the DNA is TGTGCCAGCAGCTTAGTTTCCCGGGGGGACCTCCAAGAGACCCAGTACTTC. The full variable domain, its missing parts supplied by reference TRBV7-2 and TRBJ2-5, is GAGVSQSPSNKVTEKGKDVELRCDPISGHTALYWYRQSLGQGLEFLIYFQGNSAPDKSGLPSDRFSAERTGGSVSTLTIQRTQQEDSAVYLCASSLVSRGDLQETQYFGPGTRLLVL.

This sequence joins TRBV18 and TRBJ2-5; TRBD2 matches at 7 bases. The germline gives CDR1 KGHSH, CDR2 LQKENI. The CDR3 covers 13 residues. Trimming at V came to 2 bases and at J to 4 bases, leaving 1 base not matched to a gene. The CDR3 spells CASSPGEGETQYF. CDR3 DNA: TGTGCCAGCTCACCAGGGGAGGGAGAGACCCAGTACTTC.

This clonotype was observed once. The chain combines TRBV5-1 with TRBJ1-5, with TRBD1 matching over 8 bases. V trimming: 4 bases; J trimming: 4 bases; junction bases outside the gene matches: 7. Germline CDR1 SGHRS, CDR2 YFSETQ. This CDR3 has 15 amino acids. The CDR3 nucleotides are TGCGCCAGCAGCCCAGGACAGGGACTTAATCAGCCCCAGCATTTT. Amino acid sequence: CASSPGQGLNQPQHF.

This clonotype was picked up many times. The chain carries TRBV20-1 and TRBJ2-3; 9 bases agree with TRBD1. V was clipped by 5 bases and J by 3 bases; unmatched bases: 3. Looked up from germline, CDR1 is DFQATT and CDR2 is SNEGSKA (reference sequence). This CDR3 region has 13 residues. In nucleotides, the CDR3 is TGCAGTGCTGAACAGGGGGCAACAGATACGCAGTATTTT. It translates to CSAEQGATDTQYF.

This clonotype has a count of ten or more. Here the CDR3 reads CASSWTQEQFF. CDR3 coding DNA: TGTGCCAGCAGTTGGACCCAGGAGCAGTTCTTC. The chain combines TRBV28 with TRBJ2-1; D remains ambiguous. Germline V gives CDR1 MDHEN, CDR2 SYDVKM. The CDR3 runs to 11 residues. The ends were cut back, 4 bases at V and 10 bases at J, with 8 bases in the middle.

This clonotype was seen a handful of times. The V gene is TRBV4-2, the J gene TRBJ2-2; D is uncertain. From germline, CDR1 is LGHNA and CDR2 YNFKEQ. Trimming left V 0 bases short and J 7 bases short, with 9 bases between. The CDR3 has 14 amino acids. This chain's CDR3 is CASSQEALGGELFF. CDR3 DNA: TGTGCCAGCAGCCAAGAAGCCCTCGGCGGGGAGCTGTTTTTT.

The V and J genes are TRBV4-2 and TRBJ2-3; 10 nucleotides match TRBD2. The J segment lost 3 bases and the V segment lost 5 bases, leaving 8 bases of the junction unmatched. Germline values: CDR1 LGHNA, CDR2 YNFKEQ. CDR3 length equals 16 residues. The CDR3 sequence: CASSRILAGLTDTQYF. Written as DNA, the CDR3 is TGTGCCAGCAGCAGGATACTAGCGGGGTTGACAGATACGCAGTATTTT.

The chain couples TRBV2 to TRBJ2-2, with TRBD1 matching 10 bases. From germline, CDR1 is SNHLY and CDR2 FYNNEI. The trim removed 7 bases at V and 4 bases at J, leaving 3 bases unmatched. The CDR3 is 14 residues long. CDR3 coding DNA: TGTGCCAGCACCGGGACAGGGGCCACCGGGGAGCTGTTTTTT. Translation gives CASTGTGATGELFF.

This clonotype was detected a few times. The V gene is TRBV19, the J gene TRBJ2-1; 7 nucleotides match TRBD2. CDR1 LNHDA and CDR2 SQIVND come from the germline V gene (reference sequence). This CDR3 has 15 residues. V lost 2 bases to trimming and J lost 5 bases; unmatched junction nucleotides: 6. Here the CDR3 reads CASSIRRGTNNEQFF. The CDR3 DNA follows: TGTGCCAGTAGTATAAGGCGGGGGACGAACAATGAGCAGTTCTTC.

In this sample, this clonotype turned up a few times. V is TRBV5-1 and J is TRBJ1-1, with D perhaps matching TRBD1 (6 bases). Germline V gene data show CDR1 as SGHRS and CDR2 as YFSETQ. The CDR3 length is 11 residues. V was trimmed by 6 bases and J by 6 bases, leaving 9 bases between them. The DNA of the CDR3 is TGCGCCAGCACGGACAGCGCTGAAGCTTTCTTT. Its protein product is CASTDSAEAFF.

A few counts support this clonotype. The chain recombines TRBV10-3 with TRBJ2-1; D is uncertain. In germline, CDR1 is ENHRY, CDR2 SYGVKD. V was cut by 7 bases and J by 2 bases, with 12 bases left in between. This CDR3 region has 14 residues. Here the CDR3 reads CAIMDHTPYNEQFF. In nucleotides, the CDR3 is TGTGCCATCATGGACCATACCCCCTACAATGAGCAGTTCTTC.

This clonotype was recorded a few times. This chain uses TRBV7-2 with TRBJ2-1, with 10 bases matching TRBD1. CDR1 and CDR2 from the germline V gene are SGHTA and FQGNSA. The V and J ends lost 5 bases and 5 bases, in that order; junction bases with no gene match: 6. The CDR3 runs to 15 residues. The CDR3 sequence is CASSAGQGVHNEQFF. The CDR3 DNA reads as TGTGCCAGCAGCGCCGGACAGGGGGTCCACAATGAGCAGTTCTTC.

This clonotype was observed at least ten times. The gene calls are TRBV29-1 and TRBJ1-3; perhaps TRBD1 as D (6 bases). Per the germline V gene, CDR1 is SQVTM and CDR2 is ANQGSEA. CDR3 length equals 12 residues. The V end lost 5 bases, the J end lost 4 bases, and 9 bases lay between the germline ends. The CDR3 region is CSVFRGGNTIYF. The CDR3 nucleotides are TGCAGCGTTTTCAGGGGAGGAAACACCATATATTTT.

The gene calls are TRBV18 and TRBJ2-1, with TRBD1 identical over 10 bases. Trimming cost V 0 bases and J 3 bases; bases outside gene matches: 17. The length of the CDR3 is 21 residues. CDR1 is KGHSH, CDR2 LQKENI, per germline. The CDR3: CASSPPQSGQGIRQVYNEQFF. In nucleotides, the CDR3 is TGTGCCAGCTCACCACCTCAATCGGGACAGGGGATTCGCCAAGTCTACAATGAGCAGTTCTTC.

This clonotype was observed at least ten times. The genes are TRBV7-2 and TRBJ2-7; D is ambiguous. Trimming cost V 7 bases and J 1 base, with 11 bases left between them. Germline V gene sequence: CDR1 SGHTA, CDR2 FQGNSA. The CDR3 contains 13 residues. CDR3 loop: CASTPGSSYEQYF. The CDR3 DNA sequence: TGTGCCAGCACCCCCGGTTCTTCCTACGAGCAGTACTTC.

In its sample, this clonotype was seen a few times. The V and J genes are TRBV4-3 and TRBJ2-7, with a tentative D call TRBD1 (6 bases). CDR3 size: 14 residues. Germline V gene data show CDR1 as LGHNA and CDR2 as YSLEER. V lost 4 bases and J lost 4, with 14 bases in between. CDR3 residues: CASSRGDNSYEQYF. The DNA of the CDR3 is TGCGCCAGCAGCCGAGGGGACAATAGTTACGAGCAGTACTTC.

This clonotype appeared many times. The V and J genes are TRBV5-1 and TRBJ1-1; tentatively, D is TRBD1 (5 bases). Per germline, CDR1 SGHRS and CDR2 YFSETQ. The CDR3 is made up of 14 amino acids. The germline V and J ends were trimmed by 3 bases and 4 bases, with 13 bases remaining between them. This CDR3 is CASSSTGPGTEAFF. The CDR3 DNA reads as TGCGCCAGCAGCTCCACAGGACCGGGCACTGAAGCTTTCTTT.

This clonotype was seen only a few times. The chain carries TRBV9 and TRBJ1-3; D not certain. CDR3 length equals 14 residues. Germline-derived CDR1 and CDR2 are SGDLS and YYNGEE. Trimming removed 0 bases from V and 4 bases from J, with 8 bases in between. The CDR3 region has the DNA TGTGCCAGCAGCGTAGCTACGCGGGGAAACACCATATATTTT. It encodes CASSVATRGNTIYF.

The CDR3 sequence is CASSPQGDRGQETQYF. The CDR3 nucleotides are TGTGCCAGCAGCCCCCAAGGGGACAGGGGGCAAGAGACCCAGTACTTC. The chain carries TRBV9 and TRBJ2-5; 11 positions agree with TRBD1. There are 16 residues in the CDR3. Germline loops: CDR1 SGDLS, CDR2 YYNGEE. V lost 4 bases to trimming and J lost 2 bases; unmatched junction nucleotides: 7.

The chain is built from TRBV13 and TRBJ2-7, with D perhaps being TRBD1 or TRBD2 (5 bases each). The CDR3 totals 16 residues. Trimming took off 5 bases at V and 7 bases at J, with 24 bases between the two ends. From germline, CDR1 is PRHDT and CDR2 FYEKMQ (reference sequence). CDR3 sequence (DNA): TGTGCCAGCAGCCCGGAAGGGACCGAGGTGGCTAGTGAGCAGTACTTC. Amino acids: CASSPEGTEVASEQYF.

This chain links TRBV12-3 or TRBV12-4 with TRBJ2-3, with D possibly matching TRBD1 (6 bases). This CDR3 is 17 amino acids long. Trimming removed 6 bases from V and 4 bases from J, with 23 bases in between. The CDR3 region has the DNA TGTGCCAGCAGCTCAGGGCAGGGGCATCGTAGGGCAGATACGCAGTATTTT. Encoded protein: CASSSGQGHRRADTQYF.

V usage is TRBV27 and J usage is TRBJ2-1, with 13 nucleotides matching TRBD2. Trimming took 4 bases from V and 5 from J; bases not matched to a gene: 2. The CDR3 runs 15 residues. Germline CDR1 is MNHEY and CDR2 is SMNVEV (reference sequence). The CDR3 DNA sequence: TGTGCCAGCAGTTCCGGGACTAGCGGGAACAATGAGCAGTTCTTC. Its protein product is CASSSGTSGNNEQFF.

This chain uses TRBV21-1 with TRBJ2-7; the table assigns TRBD1, which was not confirmed against the DNA. TRBV21-1 has pseudogene status. The CDR3 runs 16 residues. As DNA, the CDR3 is TGTGCCAGCAGCAAAGCAACGACAGGGGTTGCGCACGAGCAGTACGTC. It yields the protein CASSKATTGVAHEQYV.